Shown below are 21 T cell receptor beta chains from a single sample sequenced in a study of cytomegalovirus exposure and HLA in healthy donors. Some clones are missing from TCRdb's copy, which holds only in-frame ones; the method was immunoSEQ multiplex PCR. The sample holds roughly 150,000 clones; more than 85% are singletons and the top ten take 8.7%. Sequenced input: PBMCs. The receptors derive from a man between 18 and 29 years old in good health and CMV-seropositive.

The rearrangement joins TRBV7-4 to TRBJ2-7, with D possibly matching TRBD1 (6 bases). V shed 5 bases and J shed 2 bases, with 19 bases lying between them. Germline V gene lookup returns CDR1 SGHVT and CDR2 SQSDAQ. This CDR3 spans 16 amino acids. The CDR3 DNA follows: TGTGCCAGCAGCCAAAACAGGGAAGGACGGGCCTACGAGCAGTACTTC. This codes for CASSQNREGRAYEQYF.

With respect to this clone: This may arise from a read error, as a much more abundant clone is one base away. The chain uses TRBV18 and TRBJ2-7; D is unclear. This CDR3 has 15 residues. Trimming removed 0 bases at V and 8 bases at J, with 17 bases between. CDR1 and CDR2 (germline): KGHSH, LQKENI. In DNA, the CDR3 is TGTGCCAGCTCACCACCGGGTCAGAGGAGATACAAGCAGTACTTC. This codes for CASSPPGQRRYKQYF.

The chain joins TRBV2 to TRBJ1-4; TRBD1 might be the D (6 bases). Trimming removed 5 bases at V and 8 bases at J, with 18 bases between. Germline lookup yields CDR1 SNHLY and CDR2 FYNNEI. The CDR3 has 15 residues. CDR3 in amino acids: CASSRRTALNEKLFF. The CDR3 DNA follows: TGTGCCAGCAGTCGACGGACAGCCCTGAACGAAAAACTGTTTTTT.

The rearrangement uses TRBV5-8 and TRBJ1-1, with D tentatively TRBD1 (5 bases). In germline, CDR1 is SGHTS, CDR2 YDEGEE. The CDR3 loop spans 13 amino acids. Trimming removed 5 bases from V and 1 base from J, with 9 bases in between. The DNA of the CDR3 is TGTGCCAGCAGACGGGACTGGAACACTGAAGCTTTCTTT. As protein: CASRRDWNTEAFF.

This chain links TRBV19 with TRBJ2-7; 10 bases line up with TRBD1. The V and J ends lost 3 bases and 3 bases, in that order; junction bases with no gene match: 2. The CDR3 runs 14 residues. CDR1 is LNHDA, CDR2 SQIVND, per germline (reference sequence). The CDR3 region has the DNA TGTGCCAGTAGTATGGGACAGGGGTTCTACGAGCAGTACTTC. Translation: CASSMGQGFYEQYF.

The chain has TRBV19 and TRBJ1-5, with 7 bases aligning to TRBD1. This CDR3 comprises 14 residues. The V segment lost 3 bases and the J segment 2 bases; nucleotides outside the gene matches: 1. The germline gives CDR1 LNHDA, CDR2 SQIVND (reference sequence). The CDR3 DNA is TGTGCCAGTAGTATCCAGGGGGGCAATCAGCCCCAGCATTTT. It yields the protein CASSIQGGNQPQHF. The variable domain in full, completed from reference TRBV19 and TRBJ1-5, reads DGGITQSPKYLFRKEGQNVTLSCEQNLNHDAMYWYRQDPGQGLRLIYYSQIVNDFQKGDIAEGYSVSREKKESFPLTVTSAQKNPTAFYLCASSIQGGNQPQHFGDGTRLSIL.

The rearrangement uses TRBV6-5 and TRBJ1-2; 7 bases agree with TRBD1. The CDR3 is made up of 14 amino acids. Germline CDR1 is MNHEY and CDR2 is SVGAGI. V was pared by 2 bases and J by 6 bases, with 6 bases of the junction left unmatched. For the CDR3, the DNA is TGTGCCAGCAGTTACCGGGGACAGTTGGATGGCTACACCTTC. It encodes CASSYRGQLDGYTF.

The rearrangement joins TRBV6-1 to TRBJ2-7; 11 bases agree with TRBD1. CDR1 and CDR2 from the germline V gene are MNHNS and SASEGT. With 6 bases clipped from V and 3 bases from J, the junction kept 4 bases outside the gene matches. The CDR3 extends over 14 amino acids. CDR3 sequence reads: CASRDRGRSYEQYF. CDR3 nucleotide sequence: TGTGCCAGCAGGGACAGGGGGCGCAGCTACGAGCAGTACTTC.

The chain has TRBV27 and TRBJ2-2; D not certain. Looked up from germline, CDR1 is MNHEY and CDR2 is SMNVEV (reference sequence). Deletions cut 7 bases from V and 3 bases from J, with 3 bases between. The CDR3 runs 11 residues. DNA for the CDR3: TGTGCCAGCACGGACACCGGGGAGCTGTTTTTT. It is translated as CASTDTGELFF.

The chain is built from TRBV6-1 and TRBJ1-6; D may be TRBD1 (6 bases). V shed 7 bases and J shed 10 bases, with 20 bases lying between them. CDR1 is MNHNS and CDR2 is SASEGT in the germline V gene. This CDR3 is built from 15 residues. DNA for the CDR3: TGTGCCAGCACCTATGGACAGCCGATGAGATCACCCCTCCACTTT. Translation: CASTYGQPMRSPLHF.

This clone showed up just once. The V and J genes are TRBV5-6 and TRBJ1-2, with TRBD1 as a possible D gene (6 bases). Germline lookup yields CDR1 SGHDT and CDR2 YYEEEE. V was pared by 1 base and J by 7 bases, with 11 bases between. The CDR3 spans 13 residues. The chain's CDR3 is CASSLPGQSGYTF. The CDR3 DNA follows: TGTGCCAGCAGCTTGCCCGGACAGTCTGGCTACACCTTC.

The J gene is TRBJ2-5, the V gene TRBV9, with D unresolved. Germline lookup yields CDR1 SGDLS and CDR2 YYNGEE. The CDR3 length is 13 residues. V gave up 0 bases and J gave up 5 bases, with 8 bases separating them. This chain's CDR3 is CASSVEVQETQYF. The CDR3 DNA is TGTGCCAGCAGCGTAGAAGTACAGGAGACCCAGTACTTC.

The chain links TRBV5-1 to TRBJ1-1, with a possible D match to TRBD1 (6 bases). In germline, CDR1 is SGHRS, CDR2 YFSETQ. CDR3 length: 14 residues. Trimming stripped 6 bases from V and 3 bases from J, with 15 bases between. CDR3 nucleotides: TGCGCCAGCACCCAGTCAGGACAGTACACTGAAGCTTTCTTT. It translates to CASTQSGQYTEAFF.

The sample holds many counts of this clone. This chain connects TRBV14 to TRBJ2-7, with a possible D match to TRBD2 (5 bases). The germline gives CDR1 SGHDN, CDR2 FVKESK. The CDR3 contains 15 residues. V lost 3 bases to trimming and J lost 0 bases, with 12 bases between them. CDR3 protein: CASSQMGALSYEQYF. The CDR3 region has the DNA TGTGCCAGCAGCCAGATGGGAGCCCTCTCCTACGAGCAGTACTTC.

J is TRBJ2-7 and V is TRBV27, with D possibly matching TRBD1 (6 bases). Germline V gene sequence: CDR1 MNHEY, CDR2 SMNVEV (reference sequence). V was cut by 5 bases and J by 6 bases, with 23 bases left in between. This CDR3 region has 16 residues. CDR3 DNA sequence: TGTGCCAGCAGTCGTGTTGGGCGAGAGGGGGTGCCCGAGCAGTACTTC. Translating it yields CASSRVGREGVPEQYF.

This chain joins TRBV2 and TRBJ2-5; 7 positions agree with TRBD1. Germline lookup yields CDR1 SNHLY and CDR2 FYNNEI. The CDR3 runs to 13 residues. V trimming: 6 bases; J trimming: 4 bases; junction bases outside the gene matches: 5. This CDR3 reads CASSENRGETQYF. As DNA, the CDR3 is TGTGCCAGCAGCGAGAACAGGGGAGAGACCCAGTACTTC.

The chain recombines TRBV19 with TRBJ1-1; TRBD1 matches at 8 bases. The V gene's germline CDR1 is LNHDA and CDR2 SQIVND (reference sequence). This CDR3 is built from 16 residues. J lost 4 bases, V lost 10 bases, and 17 bases had no gene match. The DNA of the CDR3 is TGTGCCACTAACCGGCGCAGGGGGCACCTGGGCACTGAAGCTTTCTTT. This codes for CATNRRRGHLGTEAFF.

In this sample, this clone turned up a few times. This sequence joins TRBV11-2 and TRBJ1-3; D possibly corresponds to TRBD1 (5 bases). Germline assignment: CDR1 SGHAT and CDR2 FQNNGV. This CDR3 region has 13 residues. Trimming removed 2 bases at V and 7 bases at J, with 9 bases between. The CDR3 loop reads CASSLSGGNTIYF. CDR3 nucleotides: TGTGCCAGCAGCTTATCCGGGGGTAACACCATATATTTT. The entire variable domain, with the rest obtained from reference TRBV11-2 and TRBJ1-3, is as follows: EAGVAQSPRYKIIEKRQSVAFWCNPISGHATLYWYQQILGQGPKLLIQFQNNGVVDDSQLPKDRFSAERLKGVDSTLKIQPAKLEDSAVYLCASSLSGGNTIYFGEGSWLTVV.

The chain employs TRBV6-1 and TRBJ2-4; a possible D gene is TRBD1 (6 bases). From germline, CDR1 is MNHNS and CDR2 SASEGT. Between the trimmed V and J ends, which lost 4 bases and 8 bases, there was a span of 12 bases. The CDR3 is 13 residues long. CDR3 bases: TGTGCCAGCAGTGCCCAAAACAGGGACATTCAGTACTTC. This encodes CASSAQNRDIQYF.

The rearrangement joins TRBV7-9 to TRBJ2-1; 7 bases line up with TRBD1. The ends lost 4 bases at V and 4 bases at J; junction bases unmatched: 7. This CDR3 comprises 15 residues. Germline-derived CDR1 and CDR2 are SEHNR and FQNEAQ (reference sequence). CDR3 in amino acids: CASSSSGTDYNEQFF. CDR3 coding DNA: TGTGCCAGCAGCTCCTCCGGGACAGATTACAATGAGCAGTTCTTC.

This clone has only one observation. The gene calls are TRBV6-5 and TRBJ2-3, with a weak D call TRBD2 (7 bases). The CDR3 consists of 13 residues. Germline loops: CDR1 MNHEY, CDR2 SVGAGI. Between the trimmed V and J ends, which lost 2 bases and 6 bases, there was a span of 9 bases. The CDR3 DNA sequence: TGTGCCAGCAGTTACAGGGGGGGGGATACGCAGTATTTT. Translating gives CASSYRGGDTQYF.